A single sample gave rise to the 30 T cell receptor beta chains below, sequenced in a study of PD-1 blockade in classical Hodgkin lymphoma. Following autologous stem cell transplantation, relapse occurred in every patient, and exposure to brentuximab vedotin varied. Purification of CD4+ T cells from thawed PBMCs was achieved by magnetic negative selection. Clones were read by immunoSEQ multiplex PCR, and TCRdb kept only the in-frame ones, dropping some. The table has 26,000 or so clones, over 60% seen once. This sample comprised CD4+ T cells from blood, obtained at baseline. All receptors come from a human donor with classical Hodgkin lymphoma.

This clone was observed once. The rearrangement uses TRBV28 and TRBJ1-1; 7 bases line up with TRBD1. Losses at the gene ends were 6 bases for V and 0 bases for J; bases not matched to a gene: 1. The CDR3 runs 13 residues. Looked up from germline, CDR1 is MDHEN and CDR2 is SYDVKM. The CDR3 DNA is TGTGCCAGCAGGGGACAGTTGAACACTGAAGCTTTCTTT. Translation gives CASRGQLNTEAFF.

V gene TRBV28 combines with J gene TRBJ1-5; D not resolved. Germline-derived CDR1 and CDR2 are MDHEN and SYDVKM. Between the trimmed V and J ends, which lost 3 bases and 6 bases, there was a span of 15 bases. The CDR3 has 15 amino acids. In DNA form, the CDR3 reads TGTGCCAGCAGTTTTATCCGTCTTAGTAGTCAGCCCCAGCATTTT. This translates into CASSFIRLSSQPQHF.

The gene calls are TRBV7-3 and TRBJ2-2; D call uncertain. Trimming stripped 9 bases from V and 0 bases from J, with 11 bases between. Germline V gene sequence: CDR1 SGHTA, CDR2 FQGTGA. CDR3 length equals 14 residues. CDR3 region: CASRRQANTGELFF. In nucleotides, the CDR3 is TGTGCCAGTCGGCGTCAGGCGAACACCGGGGAGCTGTTTTTT.

This clone has just a few counts. V and J are TRBV6-1 and TRBJ1-2; D uncertain. CDR1 and CDR2 (germline): MNHNS, SASEGT. The V and J ends lost 2 bases and 4 bases respectively, with 20 bases between them. The CDR3 has 17 amino acids. CDR3 sequence: CASSELGVAARSYGYTF. CDR3 coding DNA: TGTGCCAGCAGTGAACTCGGGGTGGCGGCGAGATCCTATGGCTACACCTTC.

The V and J genes are TRBV5-5 and TRBJ2-3; D is ambiguous. In germline, CDR1 is SGHKS, CDR2 YYEKEE (reference sequence). The CDR3 is 15 residues long. Trimming took 0 bases from V and 0 from J, leaving 8 bases between them. The CDR3 protein is CASSLVGHSTDTQYF. The CDR3 DNA reads as TGTGCCAGCAGCTTGGTAGGGCATAGCACAGATACGCAGTATTTT.

This chain connects TRBV5-5 to TRBJ2-1; TRBD1 is a possible D gene (6 bases). Trimming left V 6 bases short and J 5 bases short, with 9 bases between. The CDR3 has 12 residues. Germline lookup yields CDR1 SGHKS and CDR2 YYEKEE (reference sequence). The chain's CDR3 is CASNQGHNEQFF. CDR3 DNA sequence: TGTGCCAGCAATCAGGGGCACAATGAGCAGTTCTTC.

This clone was picked up one time. This rearrangement joins TRBV28 to TRBJ1-3; possible D gene TRBD1, 5 bases. This CDR3 comprises 14 residues. Trimming cost V 3 bases and J 4 bases, with 10 bases left between them. CDR1 is MDHEN and CDR2 is SYDVKM in the germline V gene. CDR3 DNA: TGTGCCAGCAGTTTTAGGGGTTACGGAAACACCATATATTTT. Protein sequence: CASSFRGYGNTIYF.

The chain uses TRBV7-2 and TRBJ2-4; D remains ambiguous. The germline V gene has CDR1 SGHTA and CDR2 FQGNSA. The CDR3 is 15 amino acids. V gave up 3 bases and J gave up 0 bases, with 9 bases separating them. The CDR3 DNA follows: TGTGCCAGCAGCTTCCGCCAGAGAGCCAAAAACATTCAGTACTTC. Amino acid sequence: CASSFRQRAKNIQYF.

The gene calls are TRBV6-6 and TRBJ2-7; a possible D gene is TRBD2 (7 bases). There are 16 residues in the CDR3. Trimming pared 0 bases from V and 2 bases from J, leaving 14 bases between. Germline CDR1 reads MNHNY; CDR2 reads SVGAGI (reference sequence). CDR3 sequence (DNA): TGTGCCAGCAGTTACTCGTACGGGGGGCGAACCTACGAGCAGTACTTC. Translating it yields CASSYSYGGRTYEQYF.

The chain carries TRBV7-2 and TRBJ2-3; 8 bases match TRBD2. The V segment lost 6 bases and the J segment 2 bases; nucleotides outside the gene matches: 4. Germline CDR1 SGHTA, CDR2 FQGNSA. CDR3 length: 14 residues. For the CDR3, the DNA is TGTGCCAGCAGGACGGGGGGGGCCACAGATACGCAGTATTTT. As protein: CASRTGGATDTQYF.

The gene calls are TRBV5-6 and TRBJ2-7; D remains ambiguous. In germline, CDR1 is SGHDT, CDR2 YYEEEE. V lost 0 bases and J 4 bases, leaving 8 bases between the germline ends. The CDR3 spans 13 residues. The CDR3 loop reads CASSLVRSYEQYF. The CDR3 bases are TGTGCCAGCAGCTTGGTGAGGTCTTACGAGCAGTACTTC. Full variable domain (missing parts from reference TRBV5-6 and TRBJ2-7): DAGVTQSPTHLIKTRGQQVTLRCSPKSGHDTVSWYQQALGQGPQFIFQYYEEEERQRGNFPDRFSGHQFPNYSSELNVNALLLGDSALYLCASSLVRSYEQYFGPGTRLTVT.

The V and J genes are TRBV7-2 and TRBJ2-3; TRBD1 aligns across 10 bases. Germline assignment: CDR1 SGHTA and CDR2 FQGNSA. V gave up 6 bases and J gave up 5 bases; unmatched junction bases: 5. There are 14 residues in the CDR3. Here the CDR3 DNA reads TGTGCCAGCAGGTCCGGGACAGGGGTAGATACGCAGTATTTT. Translation: CASRSGTGVDTQYF.

In this sample, this clone turned up a few times. The chain recombines TRBV28 with TRBJ2-1, with D perhaps assigned TRBD1 or TRBD2 (6 bases each). The CDR3 contains 12 residues. V was clipped by 7 bases and J by 7 bases, with 11 bases between them. CDR1 and CDR2 from the germline V gene are MDHEN and SYDVKM. CDR3 in DNA: TGTGCCAGCACCGAAGGGGGGAATGAGCAGTTCTTC. This encodes CASTEGGNEQFF.

This clone has just a few counts. The chain is built from TRBV7-3 and TRBJ2-5; D might be TRBD1 (6 bases). The CDR3 is 13 residues long. V dropped 4 bases and J dropped 4 bases, with 10 bases sitting between them. Per the germline V gene, CDR1 is SGHTA and CDR2 is FQGTGA. The CDR3 loop is CASSYGTLETQYF. The CDR3 nucleotides read TGTGCCAGCAGCTACGGGACACTAGAGACCCAGTACTTC.

V is TRBV25-1 and J is TRBJ1-2; D is unclear. The CDR3 consists of 15 residues. Per the germline V gene, CDR1 is MGHDK and CDR2 is SYGVNS. Trimming removed 3 bases at V and 5 bases at J, with 16 bases between. CDR3 sequence (DNA): TGTGCCAGCAGTGATACGTCGAGGGTTGGGTATGGCTACACCTTC. Its translation is CASSDTSRVGYGYTF.

The rearrangement uses TRBV19 and TRBJ2-7, with 10 bases lining up with TRBD1. This CDR3 comprises 15 residues. The V gene end was trimmed by 5 bases and the J gene end by 5 bases; junction bases not matched to a gene: 9. Germline assignment: CDR1 LNHDA and CDR2 SQIVND (reference sequence). The CDR3 coding sequence is TGTGCCAGTAGTTCTCCGGGACAGGGGAGGCACGAGCAGTACTTC. Translation gives CASSSPGQGRHEQYF.

The chain carries TRBV7-2 and TRBJ1-2, with D possibly being TRBD1 (5 bases). The CDR3 has 13 amino acids. V was clipped by 6 bases and J by 6 bases, with 14 bases between them. CDR1 is SGHTA and CDR2 is FQGNSA in the germline V gene. The DNA of the CDR3 is TGTGCCAGCAGAGGTCGCAGGGTGGATGGCTACACCTTC. This sequence encodes CASRGRRVDGYTF.

CDR3 sequence reads: CASSWGQEVGGYTF. The CDR3 region has the DNA TGTGCCAGCAGCTGGGGACAGGAGGTTGGAGGCTACACCTTC. The chain combines TRBV6-1 with TRBJ1-2; TRBD1 agrees at 8 bases. V was clipped by 6 bases and J by 8 bases; unmatched bases: 11. The CDR3 has 14 residues. CDR1 and CDR2 (germline): MNHNS, SASEGT.

The J gene is TRBJ2-3, the V gene TRBV6-4, with TRBD2 matching over 8 bases. This CDR3 region has 15 residues. Germline V gives CDR1 MRHNA, CDR2 SNTAGT. V lost 6 bases, J lost 0 bases, and 5 bases stayed unmatched. The CDR3 DNA reads TGTGCCAGCAGCAACGGCGGGAGGAGCACAGATACGCAGTATTTT. As protein: CASSNGGRSTDTQYF.

This clone was picked up a small number of times. The rearrangement links TRBV25-1 to TRBJ2-4; no definite D call. The V and J ends lost 3 bases and 4 bases respectively, with 7 bases between them. This CDR3 comprises 13 residues. Germline CDR1 is MGHDK and CDR2 is SYGVNS. CDR3 loop: CASSEQAKNIQYF. CDR3 DNA: TGTGCCAGCAGTGAGCAGGCAAAAAACATTCAGTACTTC.

This clone is a singleton in its sample. The chain employs TRBV5-1 and TRBJ2-7, with a possible D match to TRBD1 (6 bases). Trimming took 4 bases from V and 2 from J, leaving 13 bases between them. The germline gives CDR1 SGHRS, CDR2 YFSETQ. CDR3 length: 14 residues. CDR3 sequence: CASSAWDKPYEQYF. The DNA for the CDR3 is TGCGCCAGCAGCGCCTGGGACAAACCCTACGAGCAGTACTTC.

This clone has more than one count but fewer than ten. This rearrangement joins TRBV9 to TRBJ1-2; the D gene is possibly TRBD1 (5 bases). Germline loops: CDR1 SGDLS, CDR2 YYNGEE. The CDR3 length is 16 residues. V was pared by 0 bases and J by 6 bases, with 18 bases between. CDR3 coding DNA: TGTGCCAGCAGCGTAGTCCCCTGGGGCAGGAAGGATGGCTACACCTTC. Protein sequence: CASSVVPWGRKDGYTF.

This clone was seen only a few times. The chain recombines TRBV4-3 with TRBJ2-7, with D possibly TRBD2 on 5 matching bases. Germline-derived CDR1 and CDR2 are LGHNA and YSLEER. The CDR3 contains 15 residues. Trimming pared 1 base from V and 5 bases from J, leaving 15 bases between. DNA of the CDR3: TGCGCCAGCAGCCAAGTACGAACATTCGGGGACGAGCAGTACTTC. Translated, it gives CASSQVRTFGDEQYF.

The J gene is TRBJ2-5, the V gene TRBV4-3; no clear D gene. V lost 1 base to trimming and J lost 4 bases, with 10 bases between them. CDR1 is LGHNA and CDR2 is YSLEER in the germline V gene. The CDR3 loop spans 14 amino acids. The chain's CDR3 is CASSQAVRSETQYF. The CDR3 nucleotides read TGCGCCAGCAGCCAAGCGGTAAGGTCAGAGACCCAGTACTTC.

This chain uses TRBV7-2 with TRBJ1-1; 12 bases are shared with TRBD1. After removal of 1 base from V and 1 base from J, the junction contained 4 bases not matched to a gene. CDR3 length: 17 amino acids. Per germline, CDR1 SGHTA and CDR2 FQGNSA. CDR3: CASSLGDRGRGNTEAFF. The CDR3 nucleotides are TGTGCCAGCAGCTTAGGGGACAGGGGGCGCGGGAACACTGAAGCTTTCTTT.

The V call is TRBV18, the J call TRBJ1-1, with D unclear. The germline CDR1 and CDR2 sequences are KGHSH and LQKENI. V lost 3 bases and J lost 1, with 9 bases in between. The CDR3 is 14 amino acids. CDR3 amino acids: CASSPASRNTEAFF. The CDR3, as DNA: TGTGCCAGCTCACCTGCGTCGAGGAACACTGAAGCTTTCTTT.

V gene TRBV6-5 combines with J gene TRBJ1-5; D is ambiguous. CDR3 size: 15 residues. CDR1 and CDR2 (germline): MNHEY, SVGAGI. The V end lost 10 bases, the J end lost 5 bases, and 21 bases lay between the germline ends. The CDR3: CATAQHTGRHQPQHF. The DNA of the CDR3 is TGTGCCACCGCGCAGCATACGGGGAGGCATCAGCCCCAGCATTTT.

This clone came up a few times. The chain couples TRBV6-5 to TRBJ1-6; TRBD1 is a possible D gene (5 bases). Germline CDR1 reads MNHEY; CDR2 reads SVGAGI. The CDR3 spans 16 residues. The germline V and J ends were trimmed by 2 bases and 8 bases, with 16 bases remaining between them. CDR3 protein: CASSYNSGNRDSPLHF. The CDR3 nucleotides read TGTGCCAGCAGTTACAACTCAGGGAATAGGGATTCACCCCTCCACTTT.

This chain joins TRBV7-8 and TRBJ1-3; TRBD1 might be the D (5 bases). The germline CDR1 and CDR2 sequences are SGHVS and FQNEAQ. There are 15 residues in the CDR3. Trimming pared 1 base from V and 4 bases from J, leaving 11 bases between. The CDR3 DNA follows: TGTGCCAGCAGCTTAGAGGTTAGGGGAGGAAACACCATATATTTT. Translated: CASSLEVRGGNTIYF.

V and J are TRBV5-1 and TRBJ2-3, with 10 nucleotides matching TRBD2. The V segment lost 1 base and the J segment 6 bases; nucleotides outside the gene matches: 8. Looked up from germline, CDR1 is SGHRS and CDR2 is YFSETQ. The CDR3 has 16 amino acids. The CDR3 region is CASSLFLAGDKDTQYF. The DNA of the CDR3 is TGCGCCAGCAGCTTGTTCCTAGCGGGGGATAAGGATACGCAGTATTTT.